Listed below are T cell receptor beta chains from one sample, sequenced in a study of blood T cell repertoires in COVID-19. Only in-frame clones appear in the TCRdb table, and some are missing; sequencing was by immunoSEQ multiplex PCR. The data hold fewer than 130,000 clones, with about 88% observed a single time. What was sequenced was peripheral blood. These receptors were obtained from a human donor in a cohort sampled during active COVID-19. Each CDR3 is given with its conserved first and last residue. A D gene is named only where the DNA matches it firmly. A clone size is listed for some rows: how often the clone was seen (once, few, many), or a class if it is expanded.

V: TRBV6-5; J: TRBJ1-1; D: NA; length: 14; size: NA; CDR3: CASSYSTGNTEAFF; DNA: TGTGCCAGCAGTTACTCCACAGGGAACACTGAAGCTTTCTTT
V: TRBV11-2; J: TRBJ2-7; D: NA; length: 13; size: once; CDR3: CASSLGAGYQQYF; DNA: TGTGCCAGCAGCTTAGGGGCGGGGTATCAACAGTACTTC
V: TRBV27; J: TRBJ2-1; D: TRBD2; length: 16; size: NA; CDR3: CASSLMGTSGRNEQFF; DNA: TGTGCCAGCAGTTTGATGGGGACTAGCGGGAGAAATGAGCAGTTCTTC
V: TRBV19; J: TRBJ2-3; D: NA; length: 15; size: NA; CDR3: CASSTQPPSTDTQYF; DNA: TGTGCCAGTAGTACACAGCCGCCTAGCACAGATACGCAGTATTTT
V: TRBV19; J: TRBJ2-2; D: TRBD2; length: 15; size: once; CDR3: CASSLAGVSTGELFF; DNA: TGTGCCAGTAGCCTAGCGGGAGTAAGCACCGGGGAGCTGTTTTTT
V: TRBV28; J: TRBJ2-1; D: TRBD2; length: 15; size: once; CDR3: CASSPAGSSYNEQFF; DNA: TGTGCCAGCAGTCCAGCGGGGAGCTCCTACAATGAGCAGTTCTTC
V: TRBV5-4; J: TRBJ1-3; D: TRBD1; length: 17; size: once; CDR3: CASSLGQGSLSGNTIYF; DNA: TGTGCCAGCAGCCTGGGACAGGGTTCACTCTCTGGAAACACCATATATTTT
V: TRBV5-1; J: TRBJ2-1; D: TRBD1; length: 15; size: NA; CDR3: CASSIITGAFNEQFF; DNA: TGCGCCAGCAGTATTATAACAGGGGCCTTCAATGAGCAGTTCTTC
V: TRBV6-5; J: TRBJ2-1; D: TRBD2; length: 15; size: NA; CDR3: CASSLSGNSYNEQFF; DNA: TGTGCCAGCAGCTTGAGCGGGAACTCCTACAATGAGCAGTTCTTC
V: TRBV6-5; J: TRBJ2-7; D: TRBD1; length: 16; size: NA; CDR3: CASSYQTGTAVYEQYF; DNA: TGTGCCAGCAGTTATCAAACCGGGACAGCAGTCTACGAGCAGTACTTC
V: TRBV15; J: TRBJ2-7; D: NA; length: 17; size: NA; CDR3: CATSRGASTVNSYEQYF; DNA: TGTGCCACCAGCAGAGGGGCCTCGACAGTGAACTCCTACGAGCAGTACTTC
V: TRBV28; J: TRBJ1-1; D: NA; length: 14; size: NA; CDR3: CASSAWTPNTEAFF; DNA: TGTGCCAGCAGTGCCTGGACTCCCAACACTGAAGCTTTCTTT
V: TRBV28; J: TRBJ1-1; D: TRBD1; length: 14; size: few; CDR3: CASTSGTGVTEAFF; DNA: TGTGCCAGCACCTCCGGGACAGGGGTCACTGAAGCTTTCTTT
V: TRBV3-1/TRBV3-2; J: TRBJ2-7; D: TRBD2; length: 19; size: once; CDR3: CASSPSFGTSGTHSYEQYF; DNA: TGTGCCAGCAGCCCATCCTTCGGGACTAGCGGGACTCACTCCTACGAGCAGTACTTC
V: TRBV12-5; J: TRBJ2-1; D: TRBD2; length: 14; size: many; CDR3: CASRSSGGYNEQFF; DNA: TGTGCTAGCCGCTCTAGCGGGGGGTACAATGAGCAGTTCTTC
V: TRBV7-9; J: TRBJ2-7; D: TRBD1; length: 16; size: NA; CDR3: CASSLGGTGESYEQYF; DNA: TGTGCCAGCAGCTTAGGTGGGACAGGGGAATCGTACGAGCAGTACTTC
V: TRBV19; J: TRBJ2-1; D: NA; length: 14; size: once; CDR3: CASSISGPYNEQFF; DNA: TGTGCCAGTAGTATTTCAGGGCCTTACAATGAGCAGTTCTTC
V: TRBV19; J: TRBJ1-5; D: TRBD1; length: 17; size: NA; CDR3: CASSIGGGQGTNQPQHF; DNA: TGTGCCAGTAGTATCGGAGGGGGACAGGGGACAAATCAGCCCCAGCATTTT
V: TRBV3-1/TRBV3-2; J: TRBJ2-5; D: TRBD2; length: 14; size: NA; CDR3: CASSLGLVRETQYF; DNA: TGTGCCAGCAGCCTTGGACTAGTCCGGGAGACCCAGTACTTC
V: TRBV5-1; J: TRBJ2-1; D: TRBD2; length: 13; size: NA; CDR3: CASKGTSGDEQFF; DNA: TGCGCCAGCAAAGGGACTAGCGGGGATGAGCAGTTCTTC
V: TRBV27; J: TRBJ2-1; D: TRBD2; length: 18; size: NA; CDR3: CASSLASTGSGRAHEQFF; DNA: TGTGCCAGCAGTTTAGCGAGCACGGGGAGCGGGAGGGCCCATGAGCAGTTCTTC
V: TRBV9; J: TRBJ1-2; D: NA; length: 17; size: NA; CDR3: CASSVAEGLYQGYGYTF; DNA: TGTGCCAGCAGCGTAGCGGAGGGGTTGTATCAAGGCTATGGCTACACCTTC
V: TRBV2; J: TRBJ2-3; D: NA; length: 13; size: NA; CDR3: CASSDEQGDTQYF; DNA: TGTGCCAGCAGTGACGAACAGGGAGATACGCAGTATTTT
V: TRBV24-1; J: TRBJ2-5; D: NA; length: 15; size: NA; CDR3: CATSDSTEYQETQYF; DNA: TGTGCCACCAGTGATTCGACAGAGTACCAAGAGACCCAGTACTTC
V: TRBV7-2; J: TRBJ2-7; D: NA; length: 14; size: NA; CDR3: CASSLISRSYEQYF; DNA: TGTGCCAGCAGCTTAATCTCCCGCTCCTACGAGCAGTACTTC
V: TRBV7-2; J: TRBJ1-2; D: NA; length: 14; size: NA; CDR3: CASSSNAGNYGYTF; DNA: TGTGCCAGCAGCTCAAATGCAGGGAACTATGGCTACACCTTC
V: TRBV28; J: TRBJ2-3; D: TRBD2; length: 17; size: NA; CDR3: CASSLTISGGVTDTQYF; DNA: TGTGCCAGCAGTTTAACGATTAGCGGGGGAGTCACAGATACGCAGTATTTT
V: TRBV7-6; J: TRBJ2-2; D: NA; length: 17; size: NA; CDR3: CASSPIPSGENTGELFF; DNA: TGTGCCAGCAGCCCGATACCTAGTGGTGAGAACACCGGGGAGCTGTTTTTT
V: TRBV6-6; J: TRBJ2-1; D: TRBD2; length: 16; size: NA; CDR3: CASRRGLASSYNEQFF; DNA: TGTGCCAGCAGACGCGGACTAGCGAGCTCCTACAATGAGCAGTTCTTC
V: TRBV14; J: TRBJ2-1; D: TRBD2; length: 15; size: NA; CDR3: CASSPRSGWYNEQFF; DNA: TGTGCCAGCAGCCCTCGTAGCGGGTGGTACAATGAGCAGTTCTTC
V: TRBV10-3; J: TRBJ1-1; D: NA; length: 14; size: NA; CDR3: CAISESTPSAEAFF; DNA: TGTGCCATCAGTGAGTCGACTCCCTCGGCTGAAGCTTTCTTT
V: TRBV28; J: TRBJ1-1; D: TRBD1; length: 15; size: NA; CDR3: CASSLGDRGNTEAFF; DNA: TGTGCCAGCAGTTTAGGGGACAGGGGGAACACTGAAGCTTTCTTT
V: TRBV3-1/TRBV3-2; J: TRBJ1-2; D: NA; length: 13; size: once; CDR3: CASSQAQVGGYTF; DNA: TGTGCCAGCAGCCAAGCCCAGGTGGGTGGCTACACCTTC
V: TRBV30; J: TRBJ2-1; D: TRBD2; length: 14; size: NA; CDR3: CAWSRSGRVAEQFF; DNA: TGTGCCTGGAGCCGTAGCGGGAGGGTCGCTGAGCAGTTCTTC
V: TRBV19; J: TRBJ1-1; D: TRBD1; length: 15; size: NA; CDR3: CASSDPGQGPWGAFF; DNA: TGTGCCAGTAGTGATCCGGGACAGGGTCCTTGGGGAGCTTTCTTT
V: TRBV24-1; J: TRBJ1-2; D: NA; length: 17; size: NA; CDR3: CATSDSSFAGSNYGYTF; DNA: TGTGCCACCAGTGATTCTTCCTTCGCGGGAAGTAACTATGGCTACACCTTC
V: TRBV10-3; J: TRBJ2-3; D: TRBD2; length: 16; size: many; CDR3: CAISESEGSGSDTQYF; DNA: TGTGCCATCAGTGAGTCGGAGGGTAGCGGGTCAGATACGCAGTATTTT
V: TRBV5-1; J: TRBJ2-3; D: TRBD2; length: 15; size: NA; CDR3: CASTQAGASTDTQYF; DNA: TGCGCCAGCACCCAAGCGGGGGCTAGCACAGATACGCAGTATTTT
V: TRBV7-2; J: TRBJ2-7; D: TRBD2; length: 14; size: NA; CDR3: CASSASGPAYEQYF; DNA: TGTGCCAGCAGCGCTAGCGGGCCTGCCTACGAGCAGTACTTC
V: TRBV11-2; J: TRBJ2-1; D: NA; length: 15; size: NA; CDR3: CASSSPGVAYNEQFF; DNA: TGTGCCAGCAGCTCACCGGGGGTAGCCTACAATGAGCAGTTCTTC
V: TRBV6-1; J: TRBJ2-1; D: TRBD2; length: 15; size: many; CDR3: CASSEGAGEINEQFF; DNA: TGTGCCAGCAGTGAAGGGGCGGGAGAAATAAATGAGCAGTTCTTC
V: TRBV7-9; J: TRBJ1-1; D: NA; length: 13; size: NA; CDR3: CASSLGTGNEAFF; DNA: TGTGCCAGCAGCTTAGGCACAGGGAATGAAGCTTTCTTT
V: TRBV28; J: TRBJ1-5; D: TRBD1; length: 16; size: NA; CDR3: CASGSQGAGYNQPQHF; DNA: TGTGCCAGCGGAAGCCAGGGGGCGGGCTACAATCAGCCCCAGCATTTT
V: TRBV5-1; J: TRBJ2-1; D: NA; length: 12; size: NA; CDR3: CASSSPGNEQFF; DNA: TGCGCCAGCAGCTCCCCAGGGAATGAGCAGTTCTTC
V: TRBV6-5; J: TRBJ2-1; D: TRBD2; length: 14; size: NA; CDR3: CASRLAGGPNEQFF; DNA: TGTGCCAGCAGATTAGCGGGGGGGCCTAATGAGCAGTTCTTC
V: TRBV21-1; J: TRBJ1-2; D: NA; length: 11; size: NA; CDR3: CASSLLDGYTF; DNA: TGTGCCAGCAGCCTCCTCGATGGCTACACCTTC
V: TRBV6-2/TRBV6-3; J: TRBJ1-3; D: NA; length: 18; size: NA; CDR3: CASSSGGLRGTSGNTIYF; DNA: TGTGCCAGCAGTTCGGGGGGCTTGCGGGGGACCTCTGGAAACACCATATATTTT
V: TRBV2; J: TRBJ1-2; D: TRBD1; length: 15; size: NA; CDR3: CASSEIQGISRGYTF; DNA: TGTGCCAGCAGTGAGATACAGGGGATCAGTCGTGGCTACACCTTC
V: TRBV2; J: TRBJ1-2; D: TRBD1; length: 13; size: few; CDR3: CASTRDRDYGYTF; DNA: TGTGCCAGCACCCGGGACAGAGACTATGGCTACACCTTC
V: TRBV7-3; J: TRBJ1-1; D: TRBD1; length: 13; size: NA; CDR3: CASGQGQGTEAFF; DNA: TGTGCCAGCGGACAGGGCCAAGGCACTGAAGCTTTCTTT
V: TRBV5-4; J: TRBJ2-5; D: NA; length: 14; size: NA; CDR3: CASSLGRGQETQYF; DNA: TGTGCCAGCAGCTTGGGTCGCGGCCAAGAGACCCAGTACTTC
V: TRBV5-1; J: TRBJ2-7; D: TRBD2; length: 14; size: NA; CDR3: CASSLLTSGSEQYF; DNA: TGCGCCAGCAGCTTGTTGACTAGCGGGAGCGAGCAGTACTTC
V: TRBV11-2; J: TRBJ2-6; D: NA; length: 18; size: NA; CDR3: CASSPQLGRGSGANVLTF; DNA: TGTGCCAGCAGCCCCCAATTGGGCAGGGGCTCTGGGGCCAACGTCCTGACTTTC
V: TRBV6-5; J: TRBJ1-1; D: NA; length: 13; size: NA; CDR3: CASSYTTTGAAFF; DNA: TGTGCCAGCAGTTACACCACAACTGGGGCAGCTTTCTTT
V: TRBV6-2/TRBV6-3; J: TRBJ2-1; D: NA; length: 14; size: NA; CDR3: CASSYQGFYNEQFF; DNA: TGTGCCAGCAGTTACCAGGGTTTCTACAATGAGCAGTTCTTC